The 27 T cell receptor beta chains reported below all come from one sample, sequenced in a study of T cells in Graves' hyperthyroidism and ophthalmopathy. Amplified TCR beta CDR3 regions came from RNA transcripts. The HTBI primer set was used in a first-round RT-PCR of the TCR CDR3. TCRdb re-analysed the multiplex PCR reads in MiXCR, keeping a single row per CDR3 protein. The sample comprises hundreds of thousands of distinct CDR3 sequences, 40% to 55% of which are singletons, and under 8.5% rests with the top ten. The sequenced material came from peripheral blood or thyroid tissue (not recorded which). The receptors were gathered from an adult man with Graves' disease, either hyperthyroidism or ophthalmopathy (not recorded which).

The chain employs TRBV5-1 and TRBJ2-7; TRBD2 matches at 11 bases. CDR1 SGHRS and CDR2 YFSETQ come from the germline V gene. CDR3 length equals 15 residues. V gave up 2 bases and J gave up 3 bases; unmatched junction bases: 4. The CDR3 loop reads CASSFLAGGDYEQYF. CDR3 nucleotides: TGCGCCAGCAGCTTTTTAGCGGGGGGGGACTACGAGCAGTACTTC. The whole variable domain, remainder taken from reference TRBV5-1 and TRBJ2-7, is KAGVTQTPRYLIKTRGQQVTLSCSPISGHRSVSWYQQTPGQGLQFLFEYFSETQRNKGNFPGRFSGRQFSNSRSEMNVSTLELGDSALYLCASSFLAGGDYEQYFGPGTRLTVT.

The rearrangement uses TRBV20-1 and TRBJ1-4; 10 positions match TRBD1. Germline-derived CDR1 and CDR2 are DFQATT and SNEGSKA (reference sequence). The ends lost 0 bases at V and 8 bases at J; junction bases unmatched: 12. The CDR3 sequence is 17 residues long. The CDR3 sequence: CSAREGTIGQGGEKLFF. The DNA for the CDR3 is TGCAGTGCTAGAGAAGGAACGATTGGACAGGGGGGGGAAAAACTGTTTTTT.

Note on this clonotype: The junction departs from the called germline gene at one end, perhaps through a read error. The DNA of the CDR3 is TGCAGCGTTGAAGTGACAGTACCGATAAACACCGTATATTTT. It codes for CSVEVTVPINTVYF. The chain joins TRBV29-1 to TRBJ1-3; maybe TRBD1 (5 bases). The germline V gene has CDR1 SQVTM and CDR2 ANQGSEA. CDR3 size: 14 residues.

This clonotype has just a few counts. V is TRBV6-6 and J is TRBJ1-1, with D unresolved. Trimming took off 2 bases at V and 1 base at J, with 8 bases between the two ends. The CDR3 extends over 14 amino acids. The germline V gene encodes CDR1 MNHNY and CDR2 SVGAGI (reference sequence). Here the CDR3 reads CASSYAAANTEAFF. CDR3 bases: TGTGCCAGCAGTTACGCTGCGGCGAACACTGAAGCTTTCTTT.

This rearrangement joins TRBV2 to TRBJ1-2; D is unclear. Germline CDR1 SNHLY, CDR2 FYNNEI. CDR3 size: 14 residues. V was pared by 5 bases and J by 5 bases, with 15 bases between. The chain's CDR3 is CASSSDGDLYGYTF. The DNA of the CDR3 is TGTGCCAGCAGTTCGGACGGAGACCTTTATGGCTACACCTTC.

This clonotype was counted between two and nine times. The DNA of the CDR3 is TGTGCCAGCAGTGCTAGTAGGCAGGGGAGCGAGCAGTACTTC. Its translation is CASSASRQGSEQYF. V gene TRBV2 combines with J gene TRBJ2-7; the D gene is possibly TRBD1 (6 bases). Trimming shortened V by 4 bases and J by 6 bases, and 16 bases separated the two germline ends. Germline V gene data show CDR1 as SNHLY and CDR2 as FYNNEI. The CDR3 extends over 14 amino acids.

The V and J genes are TRBV7-9 and TRBJ2-7; no firm D call. This CDR3 region has 15 residues. Germline V gene lookup returns CDR1 SEHNR and CDR2 FQNEAQ (reference sequence). Trimming pared 4 bases from V and 0 bases from J, leaving 13 bases between. CDR3 coding DNA: TGTGCCAGCAGCTACCCCGGGTCACGCTCCTACGAGCAGTACTTC. Its protein product is CASSYPGSRSYEQYF. The full variable domain, with the rest looked up from reference TRBV7-9 and TRBJ2-7, is DTGVSQNPRHKITKRGQNVTFRCDPISEHNRLYWYRQTLGQGPEFLTYFQNEAQLEKSRLLSDRFSAERPKGSFSTLEIQRTEQGDSAMYLCASSYPGSRSYEQYFGPGTRLTVT.

This clonotype showed up many times. The chain is built from TRBV15 and TRBJ1-6, with 9 bases matching TRBD1. V shed 4 bases, J shed 5 bases, and the junction held 6 bases outside the gene matches. The germline gives CDR1 LNHNV, CDR2 YYDKDF (reference sequence). This CDR3 has 16 residues. DNA for the CDR3: TGTGCCACCAGCATACGTACAGGGGGCAATAATTCACCCCTCCACTTT. This translates into CATSIRTGGNNSPLHF.

The chain recombines TRBV12-3 or TRBV12-4 with TRBJ1-1, with D hard to call. The germline V and J ends were trimmed by 8 bases and 2 bases, with 15 bases remaining between them. CDR3 length: 14 residues. The CDR3 here is CASGASDGNTEAFF. CDR3 DNA sequence: TGTGCCAGCGGTGCAAGCGATGGTAACACTGAAGCTTTCTTT.

The rearrangement uses TRBV2 and TRBJ1-3; 7 positions match TRBD1. The CDR3 spans 14 residues. CDR1 and CDR2 from the germline V gene are SNHLY and FYNNEI. The J segment lost 4 bases and the V segment lost 2 bases, leaving 2 bases of the junction unmatched. The chain's CDR3 is CASSEQGQGNTIYF. CDR3 nucleotides: TGTGCCAGCAGTGAACAGGGACAGGGAAACACCATATATTTT.

This clonotype was seen at least ten times. The chain joins TRBV9 to TRBJ2-7; D ambiguous. Between the trimmed V and J ends, which lost 2 bases and 0 bases, there was a span of 6 bases. Germline V gives CDR1 SGDLS, CDR2 YYNGEE. This CDR3 contains 13 residues. Written as DNA, the CDR3 is TGTGCCAGCAGCGTTTTTAGCTCCTACGAGCAGTACTTC. Protein sequence: CASSVFSSYEQYF.

This clonotype was detected once. The chain employs TRBV28 and TRBJ1-5; D gene uncertain. Looked up from germline, CDR1 is MDHEN and CDR2 is SYDVKM. The V and J ends lost 6 bases and 0 bases respectively, with 15 bases between them. This CDR3 is built from 16 residues. The CDR3 DNA sequence: TGTGCCAGCAGGGGCCAGGAGAACTATAGCAATCAGCCCCAGCATTTT. Protein product: CASRGQENYSNQPQHF.

CDR3 sequence reads: CASSALEDARSSEAFF. The CDR3 region has the DNA TGTGCCAGCAGTGCCCTAGAGGATGCCCGATCGAGTGAAGCTTTCTTT. V usage is TRBV25-1 and J usage is TRBJ1-1; D is ambiguous. Per germline, CDR1 MGHDK and CDR2 SYGVNS. The CDR3 loop spans 16 amino acids. Trimming removed 4 bases at V and 7 bases at J, with 22 bases between.

On this clonotype: No conserved phenylalanine or tryptophan ends this CDR3, so it is likely a read error. No DNA is shown, since the ends of the CDR3 on it are uncertain; the CDR3 is the one TCRdb lists. The rearrangement joins TRBV29-1 to TRBJ1-1. The CDR3 numbers 9 amino acids, ends counted. CDR1 and CDR2 (germline): SQVTM, ANQGSEA. Here the CDR3 reads CSVDDRANY.

In its sample, this clonotype was seen a few times. This chain links TRBV7-9 with TRBJ2-7, with TRBD1 as a possible D gene (5 bases). Trimming cost V 6 bases and J 7 bases, with 25 bases left between them. Germline CDR1 and CDR2: SEHNR and FQNEAQ (reference sequence). The length of the CDR3 is 16 residues. The CDR3 spells CASSYRPMGPKWEQYF. In nucleotides, the CDR3 is TGTGCCAGCAGTTACCGCCCCATGGGGCCGAAATGGGAGCAGTACTTC.

J is TRBJ2-5 and V is TRBV6-6, with 14 bases lining up with TRBD2. Germline V gene sequence: CDR1 MNHNY, CDR2 SVGAGI (reference sequence). This CDR3 has 18 residues. V lost 5 bases and J lost 8; bases outside the gene matches: 16. The CDR3 sequence: CASSPRLAGGPGIDTQYF. The CDR3 DNA reads TGTGCCAGCAGTCCGCGACTAGCGGGGGGGCCAGGGATTGACACCCAGTACTTC.

J is TRBJ2-5 and V is TRBV5-1; D perhaps matches TRBD2 (5 bases). Germline assignment: CDR1 SGHRS and CDR2 YFSETQ. CDR3 length equals 15 residues. Trimming left V 4 bases short and J 2 bases short, with 15 bases between. CDR3 in amino acids: CASSPTGGLQETQYF. CDR3 DNA: TGCGCCAGCAGCCCGACTGGCGGACTTCAAGAGACCCAGTACTTC.

At least ten counts were recorded for this clonotype. The chain recombines TRBV29-1 with TRBJ2-7; 7 bases fit TRBD2. Germline CDR1 and CDR2: SQVTM and ANQGSEA. V lost 7 bases, J lost 6 bases, and 12 bases stayed unmatched. This CDR3 contains 13 residues. The CDR3 region has the DNA TGCAGCGCTAGCGGAGCCATAACGCTCGAGCAGTACTTC. Protein sequence: CSASGAITLEQYF.

This clonotype was observed a handful of times. This may be a read error, as it is one base from a much larger clone. The CDR3 region is CASRLTGSNQPQHF. The CDR3 nucleotides read TGTGCCAGCAGGTTAACAGGGAGCAATCAGCCCCAGCATTTT. The chain uses TRBV6-1 and TRBJ1-5; D may be TRBD1 (6 bases). The CDR3 sequence is 14 residues long. Germline CDR1 reads MNHNS; CDR2 reads SASEGT. V was cut by 6 bases and J by 1 base, with 10 bases left in between.

The chain employs TRBV5-4 and TRBJ1-1; perhaps TRBD1 as D (5 bases). This CDR3 has 14 amino acids. V lost 1 base to trimming and J lost 5 bases, with 12 bases between them. Germline V gene lookup returns CDR1 SGHNT and CDR2 YYREEE (reference sequence). CDR3 sequence reads: CASSLKGGTTEAFF. As DNA, the CDR3 is TGTGCCAGCAGCTTGAAGGGAGGGACGACTGAAGCTTTCTTT.

The chain is built from TRBV12-3 or TRBV12-4 and TRBJ1-5, with D hard to call. Trimming left V 8 bases short and J 0 bases short, with 11 bases between. The CDR3 covers 14 residues. CDR3 nucleotides: TGTGCCAGCTCGGCAGCTAATAGCAATCAGCCCCAGCATTTT. Translated, it gives CASSAANSNQPQHF.

The J gene is TRBJ1-6, the V gene TRBV2; 9 bases map to TRBD1. CDR1 is SNHLY, CDR2 FYNNEI, per germline. V was pared by 9 bases and J by 7 bases, with 1 base of the junction left unmatched. The CDR3 is 12 amino acids. CDR3 residues: CARQGANSPLHF. The CDR3 DNA is TGTGCCAGACAGGGGGCGAATTCACCCCTCCACTTT.

This chain links TRBV24-1 with TRBJ1-5, with 9 bases that match TRBD1. There are 14 residues in the CDR3. With V trimmed by 10 bases and J by 1 base, 4 bases remained unmatched. Per germline, CDR1 KGHDR and CDR2 SFDVKD. CDR3 bases: TGTGCCACGACAGGGGGAGGAAGCAATCAGCCCCAGCATTTT. Its translation: CATTGGGSNQPQHF.

This clonotype was counted ten times or more. CDR3 residues: CASSLRIGDTEAFF. In nucleotides, the CDR3 is TGTGCCAGCAGCCTACGGATCGGCGACACTGAAGCTTTCTTT. The V and J genes are TRBV9 and TRBJ1-1; D not resolved. Looked up from germline, CDR1 is SGDLS and CDR2 is YYNGEE. Trimming pared 4 bases from V and 3 bases from J, leaving 13 bases between. There are 14 residues in the CDR3.

In this sample, this clonotype turned up a few times. A much larger clone sits a single nucleotide away, making a read error possible. This CDR3 reads CSVVGGYGYTF. CDR3 DNA sequence: TGCAGCGTTGTAGGGGGCTATGGCTACACCTTC. This chain connects TRBV29-1 to TRBJ1-2, with D perhaps TRBD1 (6 bases). Germline V gives CDR1 SQVTM, CDR2 ANQGSEA. Trimming took 4 bases from V and 4 from J, leaving 7 bases between them. The CDR3 covers 11 residues.

On this clonotype itself: Just one base apart from a much larger clone, this may be a read error. The chain is built from TRBV7-6 and TRBJ2-5; D not certain. CDR1 SGHVS and CDR2 FNYEAQ come from the germline V gene. CDR3 length: 13 residues. CDR3 sequence reads: CASTTENQETQHF. For the CDR3, the DNA is TGTGCCAGCACCACAGAAAACCAAGAGACCCAGCACTTC.

This clonotype was counted at least ten times. The J gene is TRBJ2-6, the V gene TRBV10-3; D remains unclear. The germline gives CDR1 ENHRY, CDR2 SYGVKD. This CDR3 comprises 13 residues. V was shortened by 8 bases and J by 1 base, with 6 bases between the two germline ends. CDR3 sequence reads: CAISGSGANVLTF. CDR3 DNA: TGTGCCATCTCAGGATCTGGGGCCAACGTCCTGACTTTC.